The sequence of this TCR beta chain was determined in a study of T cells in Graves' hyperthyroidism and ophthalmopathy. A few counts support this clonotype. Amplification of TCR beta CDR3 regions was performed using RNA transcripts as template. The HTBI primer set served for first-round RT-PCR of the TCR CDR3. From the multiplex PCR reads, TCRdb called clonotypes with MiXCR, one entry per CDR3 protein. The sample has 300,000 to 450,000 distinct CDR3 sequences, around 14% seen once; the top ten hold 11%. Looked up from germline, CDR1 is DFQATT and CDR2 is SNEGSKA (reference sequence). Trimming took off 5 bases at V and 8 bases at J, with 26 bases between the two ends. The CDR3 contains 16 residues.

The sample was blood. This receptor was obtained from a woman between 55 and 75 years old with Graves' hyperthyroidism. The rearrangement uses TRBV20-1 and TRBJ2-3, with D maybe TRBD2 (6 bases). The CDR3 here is CSAPPTTGEYLCTQYF. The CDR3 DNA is TGCAGTGCTCCACCCACGACGGGGGAGTATTTGTGTACGCAGTATTTT.